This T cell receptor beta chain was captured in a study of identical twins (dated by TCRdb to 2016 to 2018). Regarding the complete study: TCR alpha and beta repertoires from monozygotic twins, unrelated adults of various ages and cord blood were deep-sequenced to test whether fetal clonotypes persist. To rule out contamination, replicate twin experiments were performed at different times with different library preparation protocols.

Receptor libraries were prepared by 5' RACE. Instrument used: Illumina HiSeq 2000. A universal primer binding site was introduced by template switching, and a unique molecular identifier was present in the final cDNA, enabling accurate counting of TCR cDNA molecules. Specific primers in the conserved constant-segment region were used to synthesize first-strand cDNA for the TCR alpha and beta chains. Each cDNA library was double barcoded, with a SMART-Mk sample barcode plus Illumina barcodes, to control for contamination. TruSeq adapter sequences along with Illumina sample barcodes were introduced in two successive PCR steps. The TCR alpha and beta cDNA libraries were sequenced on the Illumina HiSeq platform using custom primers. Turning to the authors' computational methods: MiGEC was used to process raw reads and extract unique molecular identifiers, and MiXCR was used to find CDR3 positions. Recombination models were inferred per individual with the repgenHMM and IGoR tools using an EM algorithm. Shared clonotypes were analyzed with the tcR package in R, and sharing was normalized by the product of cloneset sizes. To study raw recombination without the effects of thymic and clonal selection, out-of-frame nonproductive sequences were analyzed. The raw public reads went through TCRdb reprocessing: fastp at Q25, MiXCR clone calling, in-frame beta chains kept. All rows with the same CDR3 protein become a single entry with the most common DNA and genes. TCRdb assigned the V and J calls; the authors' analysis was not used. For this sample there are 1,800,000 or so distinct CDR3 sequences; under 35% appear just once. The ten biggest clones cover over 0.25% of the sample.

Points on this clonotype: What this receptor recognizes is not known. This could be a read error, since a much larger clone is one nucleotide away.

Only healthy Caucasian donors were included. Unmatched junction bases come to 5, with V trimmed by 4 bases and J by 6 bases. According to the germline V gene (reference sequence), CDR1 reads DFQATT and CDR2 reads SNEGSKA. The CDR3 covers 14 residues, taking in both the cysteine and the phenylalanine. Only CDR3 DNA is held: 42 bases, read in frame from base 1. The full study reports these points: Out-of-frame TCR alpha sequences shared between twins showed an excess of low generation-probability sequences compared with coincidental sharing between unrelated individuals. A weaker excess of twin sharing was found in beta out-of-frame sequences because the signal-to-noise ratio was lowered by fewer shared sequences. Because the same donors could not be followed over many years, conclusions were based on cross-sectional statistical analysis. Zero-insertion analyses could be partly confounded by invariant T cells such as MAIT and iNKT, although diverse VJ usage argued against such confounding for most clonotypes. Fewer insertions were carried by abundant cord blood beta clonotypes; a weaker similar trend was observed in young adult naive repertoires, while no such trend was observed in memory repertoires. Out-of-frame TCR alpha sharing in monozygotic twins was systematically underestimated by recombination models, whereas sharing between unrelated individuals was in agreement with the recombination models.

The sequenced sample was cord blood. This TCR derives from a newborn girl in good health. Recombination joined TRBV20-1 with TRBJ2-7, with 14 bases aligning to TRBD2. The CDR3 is CSAKTSGGDCEQYF. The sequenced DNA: TGCAGTGCTAAGACTAGCGGGGGGGACTGCGAGCAGTACTTC.